This T cell receptor beta chain is drawn from a study of blood T cells in healthy people across ages (dated by TCRdb to 2014 to 2015). General notes on the study: In model experiments, roughly one uniquely barcoded TCR beta cDNA molecule per two T cells was captured by template switching. The study measured age-related changes in TCR beta repertoire diversity using deep sequencing normalized with unique cDNA molecular identifiers. The donors were divided into four age groups: young (average approximately 15 years), middle-aged (about 41), aged (approximately 62) and long-lived (82). To avoid experimental bias, donors of different ages were distributed randomly across sequencing lanes. For two donors (one aged 18 to 30 and one aged 80 or older), the study analyzed two additional independent replicas of 1 million unique cDNA reads from the same blood draw.

The donors were under 40 Caucasian individuals from Russia, aged 6 to 90 years, who were systemically healthy. Around 9.8 milliliters of peripheral blood were collected from each donor into EDTA-treated Vacutainer tubes. Ficoll-Paque density-gradient centrifugation was used to isolate PBMCs, with at least 6.5 million obtained per sample. Trizol reagent was used to extract total RNA from PBMCs, with at least 6 micrograms per sample. For every donor, flow cytometry on a PBMC aliquot measured the percentage of naive CD45RAhigh/CD27high T cells. The method behind the library was 5' RACE. TCRdb names Illumina HiSeq 2500 as the instrument used. A second PCR of roughly 7 to 11 cycles was performed with a sample-barcoded 5' primer and a J-beta primer mix. A unique molecular identifier was introduced onto each TCR beta cDNA molecule by a template-switch 5' adaptor carrying 12 random nucleotides. Each sample yielded at least 2.5 million CDR3-containing paired-end reads. First-strand cDNA synthesis was performed from all RNA using the Mint cDNA synthesis kit, with priming by a TRBC-specific oligonucleotide. After uracil-DNA glycosylase treatment, a first 18-cycle PCR used universal primers M1SS and BC2_uni_R on all cDNA. In the original analysis: Normalization of each sample was performed by random selection of 1 million high-quality reads, each carrying a distinct molecular identifier. Instead of being binned into consensus sequences, reads with shared molecular identifiers were discarded. MiTCR, with a Q25 quality threshold and the strictest error-elimination algorithm, was used for CDR3 identification, clonotype clustering and error correction. A nonparametric unseen species model using Euler transformation provided a lower-bound estimate of total TCR beta diversity. TCRdb ran its own pipeline on the public reads, namely fastp trimming at Q25 and MiXCR clone calling, and kept in-frame beta chains. Every entry covers one CDR3 protein and lists the most common genes and DNA from its rows. The V and J calls reflect TCRdb's pipeline rather than the authors' work. The sample data list some 900,000 distinct CDR3 sequences, and around 48% of these were observed just once. Roughly 13% of the sample is in the top ten clones.

This clonotype was picked up many times. Its antigen is currently not known. No base qualities exist here, and no much larger clone lies one base off it. The research as a whole found: As age increased, observed TCR beta diversity per million T cells dropped in a roughly linear way, and a significant reduction was already evident by age around 41. Compared with the aged group, the long-lived group had more naive CD4+ T cells, fewer expanded clones and increased TCR diversity, a pattern suggesting age selection. Estimates of total diversity based on one million sequenced T cells were regarded as lower bounds and as underestimates. There was a strong correlation between observed TCR beta diversity and the percentage of naive T cells measured by flow cytometry. Donor CMV infection status was unknown, potentially confounding age-related changes in expanded clonotypes. Since profiling was done on bulk unsorted PBMCs, naive and antigen-experienced compartments could not be conclusively compared.

CDR1 and CDR2 were assigned from the germline V gene as SGHRS and YFSETQ. Reading from cysteine to phenylalanine, the CDR3 counts 14 amino acids. The kept DNA is CDR3 alone, 42 bases in frame from the first base. V is shortened by 4 bases, J by 4 bases, and the region joining them spans 14 bases. The chain joins TRBV5-1 to TRBJ1-2; the D region possibly corresponds to TRBD1 (5 bases align). The sequence came from a man under 40 in good health. Material for sequencing was blood. CDR3 reads: CASSPGGEGYGYTF. The sequenced DNA: TGCGCCAGCAGCCCCGGAGGGGAGGGCTATGGCTACACCTTC.